The rows below give T cell receptor beta chains drawn from one sample of a study of T cell changes during pregnancy in multiple sclerosis. Measured with immunoSEQ multiplex PCR; TCRdb has only the in-frame clones, and not every one. The sample consists of some 100,000 clones, 92% of them appearing once. The sequencing used peripheral blood, collected after pregnancy. These receptors all stem from a female donor with multiple sclerosis, enrolled in a pregnancy study. The CDR3 runs from the conserved cysteine through the conserved F or W. The D gene is left open where the match is weak. Clone size, where shown, is once, few, many, or a class for clones that have expanded.

d_call: .
clone_size: .
cdr3_length: 15
j_call: TRBJ1-6
v_call: TRBV7-9
cdr3_nt: TGTGCCAGCGCCCCTCGGGGGGGCGGTAATTCACCCCTCCACTTT
cdr3_aa: CASAPRGGGNSPLHF

d_call: .
clone_size: .
cdr3_length: 12
j_call: TRBJ1-5
v_call: TRBV15
cdr3_nt: TGTGCCACCAGCGGACTGAATCAGCCCCAGCATTTT
cdr3_aa: CATSGLNQPQHF

d_call: TRBD2
clone_size: .
cdr3_length: 19
j_call: TRBJ2-5
v_call: TRBV5-6
cdr3_nt: TGTGCCAGCAGCTTGATTATTCGTCGACTAGCGGGGGCTGGAGAGACCCAGTACTTC
cdr3_aa: CASSLIIRRLAGAGETQYF

d_call: .
clone_size: once
cdr3_length: 18
j_call: TRBJ2-1
v_call: TRBV28
cdr3_nt: TGTGCCAGCAGAAATAAACTCGAGCACCGTTTCTCATACAATGAGCAGTTCTTC
cdr3_aa: CASRNKLEHRFSYNEQFF

d_call: TRBD1
clone_size: .
cdr3_length: 15
j_call: TRBJ2-1
v_call: TRBV5-1
cdr3_nt: TGCGCCAGCAGCTGGCGACAGGGGGGGAACAATGAGCAGTTCTTC
cdr3_aa: CASSWRQGGNNEQFF

d_call: TRBD1
clone_size: .
cdr3_length: 15
j_call: TRBJ2-3
v_call: TRBV5-1
cdr3_nt: TGCGCCAGCAACCGACAGGGGGTGGACACAGATACGCAGTATTTT
cdr3_aa: CASNRQGVDTDTQYF

d_call: .
clone_size: .
cdr3_length: 14
j_call: TRBJ1-1
v_call: TRBV7-9
cdr3_nt: TGTGCCAGCAGCTTATTGGAGGGTTATACTGAAGCTTTCTTT
cdr3_aa: CASSLLEGYTEAFF

d_call: TRBD1
clone_size: .
cdr3_length: 14
j_call: TRBJ2-7
v_call: TRBV6-1
cdr3_nt: TGTGCCAGCAGGGAGGGACAGGGCTTGGACGAGCAGTACTTC
cdr3_aa: CASREGQGLDEQYF

d_call: .
clone_size: .
cdr3_length: 16
j_call: TRBJ1-4
v_call: TRBV27
cdr3_nt: TGTGCCAGCAGTTTAAAGCCCTTTGCAACTAATGAAAAACTGTTTTTT
cdr3_aa: CASSLKPFATNEKLFF

d_call: .
clone_size: .
cdr3_length: 14
j_call: TRBJ1-5
v_call: TRBV2
cdr3_nt: TGTGCCAGCAGTGGCGGGTATAGCAATCAGCCCCAGCATTTT
cdr3_aa: CASSGGYSNQPQHF

d_call: .
clone_size: .
cdr3_length: 15
j_call: TRBJ2-3
v_call: TRBV4-1
cdr3_nt: TGCGCCAGCAGCCAAACATACAGGGTGGCGGATACGCAGTATTTT
cdr3_aa: CASSQTYRVADTQYF

d_call: .
clone_size: .
cdr3_length: 16
j_call: TRBJ2-7
v_call: TRBV28
cdr3_nt: TGTGCCAGCAGTTCGACGGGGACTCACGCTCCCTACGAGCAGTACTTC
cdr3_aa: CASSSTGTHAPYEQYF

d_call: .
clone_size: .
cdr3_length: 15
j_call: TRBJ2-2
v_call: TRBV19
cdr3_nt: TGTGCCAGTAGTATAGCATCCAGGGCCACCGGGGAGCTGTTTTTT
cdr3_aa: CASSIASRATGELFF